These 9 T cell receptor beta chains originate from one sample sequenced in a study of blood T cell repertoires in COVID-19. Here immunoSEQ multiplex PCR was the method, and the copy in TCRdb shows in-frame clones only, minus some. This table has 200,000 to 250,000 clones, about nine tenths appearing once. Sequenced input: peripheral blood. The receptor set was obtained from a woman between 40 and 50 years old with acute or convalescent COVID-19.

This rearrangement joins TRBV2 to TRBJ2-3, with 7 bases lining up with TRBD1. This CDR3 contains 19 residues. CDR1 is SNHLY and CDR2 is FYNNEI in the germline V gene. V was pared by 1 base and J by 2 bases, with 15 bases of the junction left unmatched. As DNA, the CDR3 is TGTGCCAGCAGTGAAGGCTTTGTTCGAGACAGGGCTATCACAGATACGCAGTATTTT. Protein sequence: CASSEGFVRDRAITDTQYF.

The chain is built from TRBV27 and TRBJ1-5; possibly TRBD1 for D (6 bases). The germline V gene has CDR1 MNHEY and CDR2 SMNVEV (reference sequence). CDR3 length: 16 amino acids. V lost 2 bases and J 3 bases, leaving 14 bases between the germline ends. The CDR3 loop is CASSLAPGDYNQPQHF. DNA of the CDR3: TGTGCCAGCAGTTTAGCTCCAGGGGACTACAATCAGCCCCAGCATTTT.

This chain joins TRBV2 and TRBJ1-1; 7 bases agree with TRBD1. The junction had 8 bases not matched to a gene; V was cut back by 7 bases and J by 3 bases. The CDR3 has 14 amino acids. The germline V gene encodes CDR1 SNHLY and CDR2 FYNNEI. The CDR3 DNA sequence: TGTGCCAGCATCCAGGACAGGCAGGACACTGAAGCTTTCTTT. Translating gives CASIQDRQDTEAFF. Complete variable domain (other parts from reference TRBV2 and TRBJ1-1): EPEVTQTPSHQVTQMGQEVILRCVPISNHLYFYWYRQILGQKVEFLVSFYNNEISEKSEIFDDQFSVERPDGSNFTLKIRSTKLEDSAMYFCASIQDRQDTEAFFGQGTRLTVV.

The chain carries TRBV5-4 and TRBJ1-2, with 7 bases aligning to TRBD1. The CDR3 has 15 amino acids. Germline values: CDR1 SGHNT, CDR2 YYREEE (reference sequence). The J segment lost 4 bases and the V segment lost 4 bases, leaving 10 bases of the junction unmatched. Here the CDR3 DNA reads TGTGCCAGCAGCACCGGGACAGCCTGGGGCTATGGCTACACCTTC. Translating gives CASSTGTAWGYGYTF.

This chain uses TRBV19 with TRBJ1-2; 8 bases align to TRBD1. CDR1 LNHDA and CDR2 SQIVND come from the germline V gene (reference sequence). V shed 9 bases, J shed 8 bases, and the junction held 14 bases outside the gene matches. The CDR3 is made up of 14 amino acids. This chain's CDR3 is CASYPGDRREGYTF. The CDR3 DNA is TGTGCCAGCTACCCGGGGGACAGGAGGGAAGGCTACACCTTC.

The chain is built from TRBV7-2 and TRBJ2-6; 10 positions agree with TRBD1. This CDR3 comprises 17 residues. The germline CDR1 and CDR2 sequences are SGHTA and FQGNSA. V was clipped by 5 bases and J by 0 bases; unmatched bases: 4. CDR3 sequence (DNA): TGTGCCAGCAGCCCGGGACAGGGGTACTCTGGGGCCAACGTCCTGACTTTC. Amino acids: CASSPGQGYSGANVLTF.

The gene calls are TRBV19 and TRBJ2-1, with a weak D call TRBD1 (7 bases). The V and J ends lost 4 bases and 9 bases respectively, with 16 bases between them. The germline V gene encodes CDR1 LNHDA and CDR2 SQIVND (reference sequence). The CDR3 consists of 14 residues. CDR3 sequence reads: CASSKVEGATEQFF. In nucleotides, the CDR3 is TGTGCCAGTAGTAAGGTGGAGGGGGCGACTGAGCAGTTCTTC. The complete variable domain, with remaining parts taken from reference TRBV19 and TRBJ2-1, reads DGGITQSPKYLFRKEGQNVTLSCEQNLNHDAMYWYRQDPGQGLRLIYYSQIVNDFQKGDIAEGYSVSREKKESFPLTVTSAQKNPTAFYLCASSKVEGATEQFFGPGTRLTVL.

The rearrangement uses TRBV9 and TRBJ2-2; TRBD2 matches at 12 bases. Losses at the gene ends were 2 bases for V and 1 base for J; bases not matched to a gene: 3. Germline V gene data show CDR1 as SGDLS and CDR2 as YYNGEE. This CDR3 comprises 17 residues. The CDR3, as DNA: TGTGCCAGCAGCGTGGGGGGACTAGCGGGGAACACCGGGGAGCTGTTTTTT. Translated, it gives CASSVGGLAGNTGELFF.

This chain joins TRBV29-1 and TRBJ1-3; TRBD1 might be the D (6 bases). Per germline, CDR1 SQVTM and CDR2 ANQGSEA. The CDR3 covers 16 residues. Trimming stripped 4 bases from V and 4 bases from J, with 20 bases between. The CDR3 loop is CSVVAGRAQGGNTIYF. CDR3 sequence (DNA): TGCAGCGTTGTAGCGGGGCGGGCCCAGGGGGGAAACACCATATATTTT.